The subject of this entry is one TCR beta chain. The entry originates in a study of blood T cell repertoires in COVID-19. Across the whole study: The United States, Italy and Spain provided the acute and convalescent COVID-19 samples. T cells, B-cell-depleted T cells, or PBMCs supplied cDNA or gDNA.

The germline CDR1 and CDR2 sequences are MNHEY and SMNVEV (reference sequence). The junction had 8 bases not matched to a gene; V was cut back by 6 bases and J by 7 bases. The CDR3 has 15 residues. The method was immunoSEQ multiplex PCR; TCRdb's version includes in-frame clones alone and lacks a portion of them. The sample records around 200,000 clones, around 80% being singletons. The sequenced sample consisted of peripheral blood. This sequence originates from a woman older than 75 with active or convalescent COVID-19. The rearrangement links TRBV27 to TRBJ1-4, with TRBD1 matching over 10 bases. CDR3: CASSSDRGRGEKLFF. CDR3 DNA sequence: TGTGCCAGCAGCTCAGACAGGGGGCGCGGTGAAAAACTGTTTTTT. Together with reference TRBV27 and TRBJ1-4, the CDR3 gives the full variable domain: EAQVTQNPRYLITVTGKKLTVTCSQNMNHEYMSWYRQDPGLGLRQIYYSMNVEVTDKGDVPEGYKVSRKEKRNFPLILESPSPNQTSLYFCASSSDRGRGEKLFFGSGTQLSVL.